These T cell receptor beta chains were read from a single sample in a study of control samples from healthy donors and cancer patients. Libraries were prepared by immunoSEQ multiplex PCR; TCRdb keeps only in-frame clonotypes and omits some of them. The table includes approximately 150,000 clones, about nine tenths detected once. Sequenced material: PBMCs. Receptor source: a man between 50 and 59 years old with head and neck cancer. Both conserved end residues are part of each CDR3. The D gene is left open where the match is weak. A clone size is listed for some rows: how often the clone was seen (once, few, many), or a class if it is expanded.

D,size,J,V,CDR3,DNA
TRBD2,-,TRBJ2-1,TRBV18,CASSPPGTTVYNEQFF,TGTGCCAGCTCACCACCCGGGACTACCGTATACAATGAGCAGTTCTTC
-,-,TRBJ1-5,TRBV2,CASSDTYSQYQPQHF,TGTGCCAGCAGTGATACTTACAGTCAGTATCAGCCCCAGCATTTT
-,-,TRBJ2-1,TRBV7-6,CASSPPGITGYNEQFF,TGTGCCAGCAGCCCGCCGGGGATAACGGGGTACAATGAGCAGTTCTTC
-,-,TRBJ2-7,TRBV28,CASSLGTYEQYF,TGTGCCAGCAGTTTAGGGACCTACGAGCAGTACTTC
TRBD1,-,TRBJ2-6,TRBV18,CASYIGDRGSSGANVLTF,TGTGCCAGCTATATCGGGGACAGGGGGTCCTCTGGGGCCAACGTCCTGACTTTC
-,few,TRBJ1-5,TRBV1,CTSSQDRFNQPQHF,TGCACCAGCAGCCAAGACAGATTCAATCAGCCCCAGCATTTT
TRBD1,medium-sized,TRBJ1-5,TRBV28,CASSLFATGKQPQHF,TGTGCCAGCAGTTTATTCGCGACAGGGAAGCAGCCCCAGCATTTT
TRBD2,-,TRBJ2-5,TRBV30,CAWSPGLAGTETQYF,TGTGCCTGGAGTCCCGGACTAGCGGGGACAGAGACCCAGTACTTC
TRBD1,-,TRBJ1-1,TRBV29-1,CSCDVGTGSTEAFF,TGCAGCTGTGACGTAGGGACAGGGAGCACTGAAGCTTTCTTT
TRBD1,-,TRBJ2-1,TRBV5-4,CASSFDGQAYSYNEQFF,TGTGCCAGCAGCTTCGATGGACAGGCCTACTCCTACAATGAGCAGTTCTTC
TRBD1,-,TRBJ2-5,TRBV5-1,CASSFGTGEETQYF,TGCGCCAGCAGCTTCGGGACAGGGGAAGAGACCCAGTACTTC
-,-,TRBJ2-3,TRBV7-2,CASSLEYDTVNVIGDTQYF,TGTGCCAGCAGCTTAGAGTATGACACCGTGAACGTAATAGGGGATACGCAGTATTTT
TRBD1,-,TRBJ1-5,TRBV19,CASSDEGQGRNQPQHF,TGTGCCAGTAGTGACGAAGGACAGGGGCGAAATCAGCCCCAGCATTTT
TRBD1,-,TRBJ2-3,TRBV5-1,CASSLTGTGVTDTQYF,TGCGCCAGCAGCTTAACCGGGACAGGGGTCACAGATACGCAGTATTTT
-,few,TRBJ2-1,TRBV5-6,CASSLGLSSYNEQFF,TGTGCCAGCAGCTTGGGTCTGAGCTCCTACAATGAGCAGTTCTTC
-,-,TRBJ2-5,TRBV5-5,CASSSGRWETQYF,TGTGCCAGCAGCTCGGGGAGATGGGAGACCCAGTACTTC
TRBD1,-,TRBJ1-5,TRBV19,CASSIDGTGLQPQHF,TGTGCCAGTAGTATAGACGGGACAGGGCTTCAGCCCCAGCATTTT
-,-,TRBJ1-5,TRBV6-6,CASSYTGNQPQHF,TGTGCCAGCAGTTATACAGGCAATCAGCCCCAGCATTTT
-,-,TRBJ2-6,TRBV19,CASSIMSRHSGANVLTF,TGTGCCAGTAGTATAATGTCACGCCACTCTGGGGCCAACGTCCTGACTTTC
-,few,TRBJ2-7,TRBV28,CASTDRMTYEQYF,TGTGCCAGCACCGACCGAATGACCTACGAGCAGTACTTC
TRBD2,-,TRBJ2-1,TRBV9,CASSVAPSSGGAREQFF,TGTGCCAGCAGCGTAGCCCCCTCTAGCGGGGGGGCGCGGGAGCAGTTCTTC
TRBD1,-,TRBJ1-6,TRBV9,CASSDPGTGGSPLHF,TGTGCCAGCAGCGACCCCGGGACAGGGGGTTCACCCCTCCACTTT
-,-,TRBJ1-4,TRBV28,CASSLLPTNEKLFF,TGTGCCAGCAGTTTACTCCCAACTAATGAAAAACTGTTTTTT
-,once,TRBJ2-7,TRBV5-1,CASSLGQVIGYEQYF,TGCGCCAGCAGCTTGGGACAGGTTATAGGCTACGAGCAGTACTTC
-,-,TRBJ1-3,TRBV5-4,CASSLETGNTIYF,TGTGCCAGCAGCTTAGAAACTGGAAACACCATATATTTT
-,-,TRBJ2-7,TRBV28,CASSGVDKGKNEQYF,TGTGCCAGCAGCGGGGTTGACAAGGGGAAGAACGAGCAGTACTTC
-,-,TRBJ2-5,TRBV20-1,CSASEGETQYF,TGCAGTGCTTCGGAGGGGGAGACCCAGTACTTC
TRBD2,-,TRBJ2-7,TRBV4-1,CASSHGLAGEKGQYF,TGCGCCAGCAGCCACGGACTAGCGGGAGAGAAAGGGCAGTACTTC
TRBD1,-,TRBJ2-2,TRBV11-2,CASSQYTRQGETGELFF,TGTGCCAGCAGTCAATATACCCGACAGGGGGAGACCGGGGAGCTGTTTTTT
-,-,TRBJ1-2,TRBV4-1,CASSQAGYFYTF,TGCGCCAGCAGCCAAGCTGGATACTTCTACACCTTC
-,-,TRBJ1-4,TRBV5-1,CASSLDSVNEKLFF,TGCGCCAGCAGCTTGGACAGCGTTAATGAAAAACTGTTTTTT
TRBD2,-,TRBJ2-5,TRBV9,CASSKTSGGAQETQYF,TGTGCCAGCAGCAAAACTAGCGGGGGGGCCCAAGAGACCCAGTACTTC
-,-,TRBJ2-2,TRBV5-1,CASRGAVNTGELFF,TGCGCCAGCAGGGGGGCGGTCAACACCGGGGAGCTGTTTTTT
TRBD1,-,TRBJ2-7,TRBV19,CASSPGQGLSEQYF,TGTGCCAGTAGCCCGGGACAGGGACTCTCCGAGCAGTACTTC
TRBD2,-,TRBJ2-3,TRBV18,CASSPRGRAGLGDTQYF,TGTGCCAGCTCACCAAGGGGAAGAGCGGGGTTAGGTGATACGCAGTATTTT
-,-,TRBJ1-2,TRBV9,CASSVSGQYGYTF,TGTGCCAGCAGCGTTAGTGGACAATATGGCTACACCTTC
-,-,TRBJ2-5,TRBV6-1,CASSPDETQYF,TGTGCCAGCAGCCCGGACGAGACCCAGTACTTC
-,-,TRBJ2-1,TRBV10-1,CASSDNSLYNEQFF,TGCGCCAGCAGTGACAATTCGCTCTACAATGAGCAGTTCTTC
TRBD1,-,TRBJ1-4,TRBV7-9,CASSLTVGQVWGEKLFF,TGTGCCAGCAGCTTAACCGTCGGACAGGTTTGGGGTGAAAAACTGTTTTTT
-,-,TRBJ1-5,TRBV15,CATSKDISQISPTQPQHF,TGTGCCACCAGCAAGGACATTTCCCAAATATCCCCCACTCAGCCCCAGCATTTT
-,few,TRBJ2-7,TRBV18,CASSGTSYEQYF,TGTGCCAGCTCAGGGACTTCCTACGAGCAGTACTTC
TRBD2,once,TRBJ2-3,TRBV3-1/TRBV3-2,CASSLTSGTTDTQYF,TGTGCCAGCAGCCTGACTAGCGGAACCACAGATACGCAGTATTTT
-,-,TRBJ2-1,TRBV5-1,CASRGGDNEQFF,TGCGCCAGCAGAGGGGGGGACAATGAGCAGTTCTTC
-,-,TRBJ1-2,TRBV11-2,CASSGMGRYGYTF,TGTGCCAGCAGCGGCATGGGTCGCTATGGCTACACCTTC
-,-,TRBJ1-4,TRBV2,CASSPQGREKLFF,TGTGCCAGCAGCCCACAGGGAAGGGAAAAACTGTTTTTT
TRBD2,-,TRBJ2-1,TRBV20-1,CSASSLAGGPIVNEQFF,TGCAGTGCTAGTAGCCTAGCGGGAGGGCCAATCGTCAATGAGCAGTTCTTC
-,-,TRBJ2-1,TRBV7-9,CASSLGDRINEQFF,TGTGCCAGCAGCTTGGGGGACCGCATCAATGAGCAGTTCTTC
-,-,TRBJ2-1,TRBV6-5,CASNLRAQGFNEQFF,TGTGCCAGCAATCTCCGGGCCCAGGGGTTCAATGAGCAGTTCTTC
TRBD1,-,TRBJ2-3,TRBV7-9,CASSVGRTGPVVADTQYF,TGTGCCAGCAGCGTTGGAAGGACAGGTCCTGTGGTGGCAGATACGCAGTATTTT
TRBD2,-,TRBJ2-2,TRBV7-6,CASSWGSGGARTGELFF,TGTGCCAGCAGCTGGGGTAGCGGGGGGGCGCGGACCGGGGAGCTGTTTTTT
-,-,TRBJ2-7,TRBV28,CASSTTGRRQYF,TGTGCCAGCAGTACTACAGGGAGGAGGCAGTACTTC